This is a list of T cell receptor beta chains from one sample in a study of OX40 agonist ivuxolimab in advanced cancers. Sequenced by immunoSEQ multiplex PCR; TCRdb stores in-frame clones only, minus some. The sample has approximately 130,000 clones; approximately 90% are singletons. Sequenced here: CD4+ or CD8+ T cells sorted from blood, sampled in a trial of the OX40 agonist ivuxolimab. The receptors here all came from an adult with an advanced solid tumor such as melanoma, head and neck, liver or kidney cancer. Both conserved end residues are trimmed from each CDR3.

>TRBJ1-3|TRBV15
ATSREGIPLS
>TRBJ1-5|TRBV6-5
ASSYGGSNQPQH
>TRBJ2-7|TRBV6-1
ASSERGTGSYEQY
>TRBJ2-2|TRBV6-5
ASSYGENTGELF
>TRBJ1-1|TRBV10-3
AIRGTANTEAF
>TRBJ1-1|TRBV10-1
ASSERQETEAF
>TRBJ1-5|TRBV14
ASSQGINQPQH
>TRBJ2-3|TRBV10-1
ASSRAGTSTDTQY
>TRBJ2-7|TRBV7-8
ASSLLYLREISYEQY
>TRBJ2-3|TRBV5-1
ASSVTSGRGGDTQY
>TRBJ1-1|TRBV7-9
ASSWSSGAYEAF
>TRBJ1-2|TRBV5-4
ASSLQGDPLKYGYT
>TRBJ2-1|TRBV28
ASSFHWTRMVPSNEQF
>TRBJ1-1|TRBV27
ASSFRNTEAF
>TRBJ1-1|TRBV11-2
ASSSTVDTEAF
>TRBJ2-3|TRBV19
ASSSRRTSVTDTQY
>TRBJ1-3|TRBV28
GGRGGPGNTIY
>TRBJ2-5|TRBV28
ASSLPVLASRGTQY
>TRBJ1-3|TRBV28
ASTFQGENSGNTIY
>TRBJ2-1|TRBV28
ASSRPRRWDEQF
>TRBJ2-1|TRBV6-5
ASSYSDNEQF
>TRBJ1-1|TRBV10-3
AISGGGNTEAF
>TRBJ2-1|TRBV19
ASSKGQGASSYNEQF
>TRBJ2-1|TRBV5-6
ASRGQHYNEQF
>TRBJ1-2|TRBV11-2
ASSLTERSLNYGYT
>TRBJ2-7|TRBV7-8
ASSRIDSIYEQY
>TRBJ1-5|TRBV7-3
ASSLTGGNQPQH
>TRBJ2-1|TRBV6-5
ASSGTSGRNEQF